This record covers a single T cell receptor (beta chain). This CDR3 comprises 19 residues. V was pared by 6 bases and J by 7 bases, with 28 bases between. Germline CDR1 is LGHNT and CDR2 is FRNRAP. These data belong to a study of T cell responses to AZD1222 COVID-19 vaccine. The repertoire was sequenced with immunoSEQ multiplex PCR; TCRdb's copy has only in-frame clones and lacks some. This table holds about 75,000 clones, about nine tenths found once. Sample: peripheral blood, taken 28 days after the second AZD1222 dose. This chain connects TRBV12-5 to TRBJ1-6; D uncertain. The source of this sequence is an adult who received the AZD1222 COVID-19 vaccine. The CDR3 nucleotides are TGTGCTAGTGGACCTCGGACCGTTACCGACCCCCCCTCAAATTCACCCCTCCACTTT. Translating it yields CASGPRTVTDPPSNSPLHF.